Included here is one T cell receptor (beta chain) sequence, with context. The antigen is unknown. UMI labels and 5' RACE were used to prepare the TRB cDNA libraries. For each CDR3 protein, TCRdb gives one entry from its re-call of the 5' RACE reads, without DNA. Its clone listing holds tens of thousands of distinct CDR3 sequences. The data belong to a study of CXCR3-negative and CXCR3-positive naive CD8 T cells. Study-wide results and limits: The TRB CDR3s that CXCR3-positive naive cells carried were more hydrophobic than those of CXCR3-negative naive cells.

CDR3 length: 16 amino acids. CDR1 is SGHRS and CDR2 is YFSETQ in the germline V gene. The chain carries TRBV5-1 and TRBJ1-2. The receptor was derived from a human donor in good health. Some clones in this sample may be carry-over from other donors' samples. Material: naive CXCR3+ CD8+ T cells from blood. Subset denoted: CD45RO-CCR7+CD27+CD95- naive CD8+ T cells expressing CXCR3 (TNR3+). CDR3 sequence reads: CASSFGQVVANYGYTF.